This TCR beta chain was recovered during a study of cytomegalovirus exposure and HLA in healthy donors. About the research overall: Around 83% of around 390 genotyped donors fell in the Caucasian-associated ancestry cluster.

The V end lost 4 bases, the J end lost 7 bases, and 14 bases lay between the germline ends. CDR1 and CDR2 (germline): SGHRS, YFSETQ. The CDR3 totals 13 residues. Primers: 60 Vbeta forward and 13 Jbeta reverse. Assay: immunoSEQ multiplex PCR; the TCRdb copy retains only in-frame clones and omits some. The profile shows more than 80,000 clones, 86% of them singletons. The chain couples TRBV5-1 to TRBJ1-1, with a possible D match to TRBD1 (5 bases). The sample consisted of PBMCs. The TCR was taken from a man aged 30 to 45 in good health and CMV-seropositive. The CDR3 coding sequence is TGCGCCAGCAGCGCGGGGACGGGCCTTGAAGCTTTCTTT. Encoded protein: CASSAGTGLEAFF.